Reported below is one T cell receptor beta chain. In the authors' workflow: Counts of nucleated cells, estimated from reference gene primer amplification, were obtained. TCRdb's copy holds only in-frame clones and misses some; the assay was immunoSEQ multiplex PCR. V and J calls plus clone size are reproduced from that table; the DNA served to infer D and trimming. Of tens of thousands of clones in the sample, around 85% were seen once. Looked up from germline, CDR1 is LNHDA and CDR2 is SQIVND (reference sequence). V shed 8 bases and J 0 bases; nucleotides not matched to a gene: 15. The CDR3 extends over 18 amino acids. This entry belongs to a study of blood T cell repertoires in COVID-19. Study context: Whether acute or convalescent, the COVID-19 samples came from the United States, Italy and Spain.

Sequencing was carried out using peripheral blood. The J gene is TRBJ1-3, the V gene TRBV19, with 8 bases aligning to TRBD1. The clonotype originates from a man older than 75 with acute or convalescent COVID-19. CDR3 DNA: TGTGCCAGTGGATTCCCCCCGGGACAGGCCTCCTCTGGAAACACCATATATTTT. This translates into CASGFPPGQASSGNTIYF.